One and the same sample provided the 30 T cell receptor beta chains below, sequenced in a study of identical twins. TCRdb fed the 5' RACE reads into MiXCR, producing one record per CDR3 protein. In the table there are around 490,000 distinct CDR3 sequences, around 22% of which are singletons. These data were also filed under a second study, of yellow fever vaccine responses in identical twins.

The source material was CD4+ T cells sorted from blood. The receptors stem from a young woman in good health.

The rearrangement joins TRBV24-1 to TRBJ2-1; 10 positions agree with TRBD2. V lost 4 bases to trimming and J lost 5 bases; unmatched junction nucleotides: 4. The CDR3 loop spans 15 amino acids. Germline V gene sequence: CDR1 KGHDR, CDR2 SFDVKD. The CDR3 is CATSEGTSDHNEQFF. In nucleotides, the CDR3 is TGTGCCACCAGTGAGGGGACTAGCGACCACAATGAGCAGTTCTTC.

This clonotype was seen repeatedly, ten times or more. The chain couples TRBV10-3 to TRBJ2-6; D possibly matches TRBD1 or TRBD2 (5 bases each). V was pared by 4 bases and J by 3 bases, with 10 bases between. Germline assignment: CDR1 ENHRY and CDR2 SYGVKD. The CDR3 consists of 15 residues. The CDR3 DNA follows: TGTGCCATCAGTGGACGGGGCCTTGGGGCCAACGTCCTGACTTTC. It yields the protein CAISGRGLGANVLTF.

This clonotype has only a few counts. V is TRBV7-8 and J is TRBJ2-7, with a possible D match to TRBD1 (6 bases). The V gene lost 1 base and the J gene lost 3 bases, with 19 bases spanning the gap. The germline V gene has CDR1 SGHVS and CDR2 FQNEAQ. The CDR3 is made up of 17 amino acids. DNA for the CDR3: TGTGCCAGCAGCTTAGTGGCGGCTCGAGGGGGTCTCTACGAGCAGTACGTC. Amino acid sequence: CASSLVAARGGLYEQYV.

This clonotype showed up just a few times. The rearrangement links TRBV12-3 or TRBV12-4 to TRBJ2-2; D is possibly TRBD1 (6 bases). This CDR3 has 15 residues. Deletions cut 5 bases from V and 7 bases from J, with 17 bases between. The CDR3 sequence: CASSVSTGIGGELFF. CDR3 in DNA: TGTGCCAGCAGTGTCTCTACAGGGATCGGCGGGGAGCTGTTTTTT.

This clonotype was seen a handful of times. This chain links TRBV12-3 or TRBV12-4 with TRBJ1-1; 9 bases are a match to TRBD1. With 7 bases clipped from V and 4 bases from J, the junction kept 7 bases outside the gene matches. The length of the CDR3 is 14 residues. The CDR3, as DNA: TGTGCCAGCAACAGGGGGCCGTTGGGCACTGAAGCTTTCTTT. Translated: CASNRGPLGTEAFF.

V is TRBV5-1 and J is TRBJ2-1, with 7 nucleotides matching TRBD2. From germline, CDR1 is SGHRS and CDR2 YFSETQ. With 3 bases clipped from V and 0 bases from J, the junction kept 12 bases outside the gene matches. This CDR3 is built from 18 residues. The CDR3 bases are TGCGCCAGCAGCTCGAACCTACAGCGGGATCGCTCCTACAATGAGCAGTTCTTC. Amino acids: CASSSNLQRDRSYNEQFF.

The V call is TRBV6-2 or TRBV6-3, the J call TRBJ2-7, with TRBD2 identical over 9 bases. Germline V gene sequence: CDR1 MNHEY, CDR2 SVGEGT. The V and J ends lost 2 bases and 4 bases, in that order; junction bases with no gene match: 12. The CDR3 spans 17 residues. Here the CDR3 reads CASSYTTWASGIYEQYF. DNA of the CDR3: TGTGCCAGCAGTTACACCACGTGGGCTAGCGGGATATACGAGCAGTACTTC.

Only a few counts were recorded for this clonotype. V usage is TRBV12-3 or TRBV12-4 and J usage is TRBJ1-1, with unresolved D. V was pared by 6 bases and J by 3 bases, with 5 bases between. The CDR3 has 11 residues. DNA of the CDR3: TGTGCCAGCAGCCAGGACACTGAAGCTTTCTTT. Its protein is CASSQDTEAFF.

The chain uses TRBV7-8 and TRBJ2-5, with D possibly matching TRBD2 (6 bases). Germline assignment: CDR1 SGHVS and CDR2 FQNEAQ. V was pared by 1 base and J by 1 base, with 16 bases between. CDR3 size: 17 residues. CDR3 sequence: CASSLGSRGEVQETQYF. As DNA, the CDR3 is TGTGCCAGCAGCTTAGGATCTCGTGGGGAGGTCCAAGAGACCCAGTACTTC.

The CDR3 reads CASSLARADETQYF. The CDR3 DNA reads TGCGCCAGCAGCCTGGCCCGGGCTGACGAGACCCAGTACTTC. The J gene is TRBJ2-5, the V gene TRBV5-1; D uncertain. Germline V CDR1 and CDR2: SGHRS, YFSETQ. V gave up 4 bases and J gave up 5 bases, with 15 bases separating them. The CDR3 covers 14 residues. The variable domain in full, with the rest retrieved from reference TRBV5-1 and TRBJ2-5, is KAGVTQTPRYLIKTRGQQVTLSCSPISGHRSVSWYQQTPGQGLQFLFEYFSETQRNKGNFPGRFSGRQFSNSRSEMNVSTLELGDSALYLCASSLARADETQYFGPGTRLLVL.

Only a few counts were recorded for this clonotype. This chain uses TRBV5-1 with TRBJ2-1; D unclear. This CDR3 contains 16 residues. Trimming took off 4 bases at V and 3 bases at J, with 17 bases between the two ends. CDR1 and CDR2 (germline): SGHRS, YFSETQ. For the CDR3, the DNA is TGCGCCAGCAGCCCAAGCCGGACCCTCCGCTACAATGAGCAGTTCTTC. It yields the protein CASSPSRTLRYNEQFF.

This clonotype was seen a few times. The chain links TRBV7-7 to TRBJ2-1; a weak D match, TRBD2 (7 bases). The V and J ends lost 5 bases and 5 bases respectively, with 13 bases between them. CDR3 length: 14 residues. CDR1 is SSHAT and CDR2 is FNYEAQ in the germline V gene (reference sequence). CDR3 sequence reads: CASSRRGRNNEQFF. The CDR3 DNA reads TGTGCCAGCAGCCGGCGGGGGCGGAACAATGAGCAGTTCTTC.

This clonotype was seen a handful of times. The chain uses TRBV20-1 and TRBJ2-1; no firm D call. The CDR3 spans 12 residues. Trimming pared 0 bases from V and 5 bases from J, leaving 5 bases between. Germline lookup yields CDR1 DFQATT and CDR2 SNEGSKA (reference sequence). The CDR3: CSARDWDNEQFF. The DNA of the CDR3 is TGCAGTGCTAGAGATTGGGACAATGAGCAGTTCTTC.

This clonotype occurred a few times. The chain links TRBV6-5 to TRBJ2-3, with 15 bases fitting TRBD2. This CDR3 region has 18 residues. V lost 2 bases to trimming and J lost 7 bases; unmatched junction nucleotides: 10. In germline, CDR1 is MNHEY, CDR2 SVGAGI. The CDR3 spells CASSYAGGGLAGGYTQYF. CDR3 DNA sequence: TGTGCCAGCAGTTACGCAGGGGGGGGACTAGCGGGAGGTTATACGCAGTATTTT.

This clonotype was found a few times. J is TRBJ2-7 and V is TRBV10-3; 15 positions agree with TRBD2. CDR1 ENHRY and CDR2 SYGVKD come from the germline V gene. Unmatched junction bases numbered 15, after V lost 3 bases and J lost 3 bases. The CDR3 loop spans 20 amino acids. CDR3 coding DNA: TGTGCCATCAGTGATAGGCGGGACGGGACTAGCGGGAGGAGCGGCTACGAGCAGTACTTC. Translating gives CAISDRRDGTSGRSGYEQYF.

The chain has TRBV19 and TRBJ2-1, with D possibly being TRBD2 (6 bases). Germline V gene sequence: CDR1 LNHDA, CDR2 SQIVND (reference sequence). The CDR3 extends over 15 amino acids. V was clipped by 7 bases and J by 15 bases, with 28 bases between them. CDR3 loop: CASTQKMGGSSRTFF. CDR3 sequence (DNA): TGTGCCAGTACTCAAAAGATGGGGGGATCATCCCGCACGTTCTTC. The whole variable domain, remainder taken from reference TRBV19 and TRBJ2-1, is DGGITQSPKYLFRKEGQNVTLSCEQNLNHDAMYWYRQDPGQGLRLIYYSQIVNDFQKGDIAEGYSVSREKKESFPLTVTSAQKNPTAFYLCASTQKMGGSSRTFFGPGTRLTVL.

This chain connects TRBV27 to TRBJ2-1, with D hard to call. CDR1 is MNHEY, CDR2 SMNVEV, per germline (reference sequence). The germline V and J ends were trimmed by 1 base and 0 bases, with 19 bases remaining between them. The CDR3 sequence is 19 residues long. This CDR3 is CASSLFPPTPGFSYNEQFF. DNA for the CDR3: TGTGCCAGCAGTTTATTCCCCCCTACCCCAGGATTCTCCTACAATGAGCAGTTCTTC.

The rearrangement links TRBV12-3 or TRBV12-4 to TRBJ2-5; D gene unclear. The CDR3 runs to 15 residues. The ends were cut back, 5 bases at V and 7 bases at J, with 20 bases in the middle. CDR3 in DNA: TGTGCCAGCAGTCCCCCGCGTAGGCCAAGTCTGACCCAGTACTTC. This sequence encodes CASSPPRRPSLTQYF.

Only a few counts were recorded for this clonotype. This sequence joins TRBV7-6 and TRBJ2-1; 7 bases align to TRBD1. This CDR3 comprises 18 residues. Trimming at V came to 2 bases and at J to 7 bases, leaving 17 bases not matched to a gene. Germline V gene sequence: CDR1 SGHVS, CDR2 FNYEAQ. In DNA, the CDR3 is TGTGCCAGCAGCTTATTTAGCTTTGCCGGGACAGAATCAAATGAGCAGTTCTTC. Translated, it gives CASSLFSFAGTESNEQFF.

The chain links TRBV7-2 to TRBJ2-1; 7 bases map to TRBD2. J lost 8 bases, V lost 1 base, and 11 bases had no gene match. The CDR3 loop spans 16 amino acids. Looked up from germline, CDR1 is SGHTA and CDR2 is FQGNSA. CDR3 residues: CASSLVGGGTTHEQFF. The CDR3 nucleotides read TGTGCCAGCAGCTTAGTCGGTGGAGGGACTACCCATGAGCAGTTCTTC. Combining the CDR3 with reference TRBV7-2 and TRBJ2-1 gives the whole variable domain GAGVSQSPSNKVTEKGKDVELRCDPISGHTALYWYRQSLGQGLEFLIYFQGNSAPDKSGLPSDRFSAERTGGSVSTLTIQRTQQEDSAVYLCASSLVGGGTTHEQFFGPGTRLTVL.

This clonotype was seen a few times. The V and J genes are TRBV5-1 and TRBJ2-3; tentatively, D is TRBD2 (6 bases). CDR3 length equals 15 residues. The germline V gene has CDR1 SGHRS and CDR2 YFSETQ. Trimming cost V 4 bases and J 2 bases, with 14 bases left between them. The CDR3 here is CASSAQAGSTDTQYF. CDR3 coding DNA: TGCGCCAGCAGCGCACAAGCGGGCTCCACAGATACGCAGTATTTT.

This clonotype turned up a few times. The V and J genes are TRBV28 and TRBJ1-5; 7 positions agree with TRBD1. Trimming removed 4 bases from V and 1 base from J; junction bases left unmatched: 7. This CDR3 is built from 16 residues. The germline gives CDR1 MDHEN, CDR2 SYDVKM. CDR3 amino acids: CASSSTGAGSNQPQHF. The DNA for the CDR3 is TGTGCCAGCAGTTCAACAGGGGCGGGGAGCAATCAGCCCCAGCATTTT. Using reference TRBV28 and TRBJ1-5 for the parts outside the CDR3, the full variable domain is DVKVTQSSRYLVKRTGEKVFLECVQDMDHENMFWYRQDPGLGLRLIYFSYDVKMKEKGDIPEGYSVSREKKERFSLILESASTNQTSMYLCASSSTGAGSNQPQHFGDGTRLSIL.

This chain joins TRBV10-3 and TRBJ2-1; maybe TRBD2 (6 bases). There are 13 residues in the CDR3. Trimming stripped 0 bases from V and 13 bases from J, with 13 bases between. Germline V gene lookup returns CDR1 ENHRY and CDR2 SYGVKD. CDR3 sequence reads: CAISESTGLLQFF. The CDR3 coding sequence is TGTGCCATCAGTGAGTCGACGGGACTTCTACAGTTCTTC.

The V and J genes are TRBV6-2 or TRBV6-3 and TRBJ2-1; TRBD2 aligns across 8 bases. In germline, CDR1 is MNHEY, CDR2 SVGEGT. The CDR3 is made up of 15 amino acids. V shed 5 bases, J shed 4 bases, and the junction held 7 bases outside the gene matches. DNA for the CDR3: TGTGCCAGCAGTCGTAGCGGGAATTCATACAATGAGCAGTTCTTC. Translated: CASSRSGNSYNEQFF.

This clonotype was detected a few times. The chain employs TRBV3-1 and TRBJ2-3; D assignment may be TRBD1 or TRBD2 (5 bases each). V lost 4 bases, J lost 0 bases, and 8 bases lay in between. The CDR3 totals 14 residues. Per the germline V gene, CDR1 is LGHDT and CDR2 is YNNKEL (reference sequence). The CDR3 region is CASSRGDSTDTQYF. The CDR3 DNA follows: TGTGCCAGCAGCCGAGGGGACAGCACAGATACGCAGTATTTT.

The J gene is TRBJ2-4, the V gene TRBV11-2; D is unresolved. The germline V and J ends were trimmed by 0 bases and 0 bases, with 9 bases remaining between them. The CDR3 extends over 16 amino acids. Germline CDR1 reads SGHAT; CDR2 reads FQNNGV. CDR3 sequence (DNA): TGTGCCAGCAGCTTAGATGGGGTCCTAGCCAAAAACATTCAGTACTTC. Translating it yields CASSLDGVLAKNIQYF. Full variable domain (rest looked up from reference TRBV11-2 and TRBJ2-4): EAGVAQSPRYKIIEKRQSVAFWCNPISGHATLYWYQQILGQGPKLLIQFQNNGVVDDSQLPKDRFSAERLKGVDSTLKIQPAKLEDSAVYLCASSLDGVLAKNIQYFGAGTRLSVL.

This clonotype has only a few counts. V gene TRBV2 combines with J gene TRBJ2-2; D is possibly TRBD2 (6 bases). Deletions cut 8 bases from V and 0 bases from J, with 10 bases between. Germline V gene sequence: CDR1 SNHLY, CDR2 FYNNEI. The CDR3 loop spans 14 amino acids. CDR3 residues: CASPGTPNTGELFF. The DNA of the CDR3 is TGTGCCAGCCCCGGGACTCCGAACACCGGGGAGCTGTTTTTT.

The chain joins TRBV5-1 to TRBJ2-3, with 9 bases aligning to TRBD2. This CDR3 is 15 amino acids long. The junction had 4 bases not matched to a gene; V was cut back by 4 bases and J by 1 base. Germline loops: CDR1 SGHRS, CDR2 YFSETQ. The CDR3 region has the DNA TGCGCCAGCAGCACAAAGCGGGGGGGCACAGATACGCAGTATTTT. It yields the protein CASSTKRGGTDTQYF. Variable domain in full (rest from reference TRBV5-1 and TRBJ2-3): KAGVTQTPRYLIKTRGQQVTLSCSPISGHRSVSWYQQTPGQGLQFLFEYFSETQRNKGNFPGRFSGRQFSNSRSEMNVSTLELGDSALYLCASSTKRGGTDTQYFGPGTRLTVL.

The chain links TRBV7-2 to TRBJ2-2; TRBD2 matches 8 bases. V dropped 1 base and J dropped 1; count of bases not matched to a gene: 5. Per the germline V gene, CDR1 is SGHTA and CDR2 is FQGNSA. This CDR3 has 17 residues. CDR3: CASSLGIAGLNTGELFF. DNA for the CDR3: TGTGCCAGCAGCTTAGGAATAGCGGGATTGAACACCGGGGAGCTGTTTTTT. Filled out from reference TRBV7-2 and TRBJ2-2, the complete variable domain reads GAGVSQSPSNKVTEKGKDVELRCDPISGHTALYWYRQSLGQGLEFLIYFQGNSAPDKSGLPSDRFSAERTGGSVSTLTIQRTQQEDSAVYLCASSLGIAGLNTGELFFGEGSRLTVL.

The V call is TRBV14, the J call TRBJ2-5, with D perhaps given as TRBD1 or TRBD2 (5 bases each). The CDR3 is 15 residues long. Trimming took 3 bases from V and 4 from J, leaving 15 bases between them. Germline V lookup: CDR1 SGHDN, CDR2 FVKESK. The CDR3 sequence: CASSQLLGAGETQYF. For the CDR3, the DNA is TGTGCCAGCAGCCAGTTGTTAGGGGCGGGAGAGACCCAGTACTTC.